This TCR beta chain was documented in a study of radiotherapy plus CTLA-4 blockade in lung cancer. Study-wide points: Per reports, early blood T cell clone dynamics, plus interferon-beta, forecast response most strongly. Some TCR clones had been derived from tumors. These clones expanded in peripheral blood after radiotherapy plus ipilimumab.

Method: immunoSEQ multiplex PCR; TCRdb's copy keeps in-frame clones and lacks some. Counted here are 70,000 to 90,000 clones, around four fifths occurring once; the ten biggest clones make up around 7.1%. This CDR3 comprises 11 residues. V shed 5 bases and J shed 2 bases, with 3 bases lying between them. The germline V gene encodes CDR1 KGHSH and CDR2 LQKENI. This clone appeared a few times. Its antigen is currently unknown. V is TRBV18 and J is TRBJ2-5; no clear D. The TCR originated in a human donor with non-small cell lung cancer who had a complete response to radiotherapy plus ipilimumab. The sample in question was peripheral blood, obtained from a patient treated with radiotherapy plus ipilimumab. The CDR3 sequence is CASSAQETQYF. The CDR3 bases are TGTGCCAGCTCAGCGCAAGAGACCCAGTACTTC.